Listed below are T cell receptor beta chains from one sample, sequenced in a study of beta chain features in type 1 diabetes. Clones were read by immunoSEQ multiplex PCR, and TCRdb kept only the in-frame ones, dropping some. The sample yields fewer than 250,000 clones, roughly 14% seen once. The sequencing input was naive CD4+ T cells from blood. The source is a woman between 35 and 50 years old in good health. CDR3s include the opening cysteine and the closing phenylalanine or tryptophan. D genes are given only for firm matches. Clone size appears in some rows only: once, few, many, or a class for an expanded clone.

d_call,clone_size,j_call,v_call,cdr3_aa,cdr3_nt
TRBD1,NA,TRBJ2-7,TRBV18,CASSPTYGTGGYEQYF,TGTGCCAGCTCACCAACCTACGGGACAGGGGGCTACGAGCAGTACTTC
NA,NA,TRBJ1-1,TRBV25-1,CASSWGLEGEAFF,TGTGCCAGCAGTTGGGGCCTGGAAGGTGAAGCTTTCTTT
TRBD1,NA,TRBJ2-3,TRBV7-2,CASSWGTGDTDTQYF,TGTGCCAGCAGCTGGGGTACAGGGGATACAGATACGCAGTATTTT
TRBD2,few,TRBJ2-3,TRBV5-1,CASSLSGADTQYF,TGCGCCAGCAGCTTGAGCGGGGCAGATACGCAGTATTTT
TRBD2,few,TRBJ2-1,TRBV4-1,CASSQGSGGSDNEQFF,TGCGCCAGCAGCCAAGGGAGCGGGGGCTCCGACAATGAGCAGTTCTTC
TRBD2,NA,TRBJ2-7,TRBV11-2,CASSSGLAGYYEQYF,TGTGCCAGCAGCTCTGGACTAGCGGGGTACTACGAGCAGTACTTC
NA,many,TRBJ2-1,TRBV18,CASSPGPNNEQFF,TGTGCCAGCTCACCGGGCCCTAACAATGAGCAGTTCTTC
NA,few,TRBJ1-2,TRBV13,CASRRGGGSYGYTF,TGTGCCAGCAGACGAGGAGGAGGGAGCTATGGCTACACCTTC
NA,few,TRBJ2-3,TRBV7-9,CASSLREDTQYF,TGTGCCAGCAGTTTACGAGAGGATACGCAGTATTTT
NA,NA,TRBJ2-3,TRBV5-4,CASSPDSTGRYGTQYF,TGTGCCAGCAGCCCGGACTCCACGGGGAGATACGGTACGCAGTATTTT
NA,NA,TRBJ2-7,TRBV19,CATQDRTYEQYF,TGTGCCACCCAGGACAGAACCTACGAGCAGTACTTC
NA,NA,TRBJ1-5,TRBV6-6,CASSSRGGGGNQPQHF,TGTGCCAGCAGTTCCCGTGGGGGGGGTGGCAATCAGCCCCAGCATTTT
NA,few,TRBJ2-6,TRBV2,CASSENGVGANVLTF,TGTGCCAGCAGTGAAAACGGGGTCGGGGCCAACGTCCTGACTTTC
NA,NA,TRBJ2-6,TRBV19,CASSISGANVLTF,TGTGCCAGTAGTATCTCCGGGGCCAACGTCCTGACTTTC
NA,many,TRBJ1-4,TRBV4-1,CASSRLMMEKLFF,TGCGCCAGCAGCCGACTCATGATGGAAAAACTGTTTTTT
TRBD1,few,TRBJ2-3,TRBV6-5,CASRPGQASTDTQYF,TGTGCCAGCAGGCCTGGACAGGCGAGCACAGATACGCAGTATTTT
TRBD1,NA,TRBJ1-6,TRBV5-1,CASSLLGQGNSPLHF,TGCGCCAGCAGCTTACTTGGACAGGGCAATTCACCCCTCCACTTT
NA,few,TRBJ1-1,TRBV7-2,CARGEGPGNTEAFF,TGTGCCAGGGGAGAGGGCCCGGGGAACACTGAAGCTTTCTTT
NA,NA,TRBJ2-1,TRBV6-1,CASSSGLPSDEQFF,TGTGCCAGCAGTTCCGGCCTCCCAAGCGATGAGCAGTTCTTC
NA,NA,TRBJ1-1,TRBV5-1,CASSTRSRGNTEAFF,TGCGCCAGCAGCACAAGATCCCGAGGAAACACTGAAGCTTTCTTT
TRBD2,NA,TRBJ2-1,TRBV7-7,CASSPGLGSGGEQFF,TGTGCCAGCAGCCCGGGGTTGGGTAGCGGGGGTGAGCAGTTCTTC
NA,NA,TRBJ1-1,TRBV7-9,CASSLEALNTEAFF,TGTGCCAGCAGCTTAGAAGCTTTGAACACTGAAGCTTTCTTT